The clone carrying this TCR beta chain was recorded a few times. The sample is drawn from a study of regulatory T cells in long-lasting Graves disease. Time point described: persistent/refractory GD, antithyroid drugs over 5 years with positive TRAb. PBMCs were the source of the RNA used for TCR sequencing. CDR1 DFQATT and CDR2 SNEGSKA come from the germline V gene (reference sequence). The CDR3 loop spans 15 amino acids. Trimming removed 3 bases from V and 7 bases from J, with 18 bases in between. Through Arm-PCR of CDR3 regions and iRepertoire HTBI primers, TCR beta libraries were built. TCRdb re-derived calls from the multiplex PCR reads in MiXCR, one entry per CDR3 protein. The sample gives approximately 440,000 distinct CDR3 sequences, about a quarter of which show up once; approximately 28% is in the top ten.

The source material was peripheral blood mononuclear cells (PBMCs), sampled when the disease was refractory, from a patient treated with antithyroid drugs. The chain employs TRBV20-1 and TRBJ1-4; D possibly corresponds to TRBD1 (6 bases). The receptor comes from a female donor with Graves disease. CDR3 residues: CSASLFQGMAEKLFF. The CDR3 coding sequence is TGCAGTGCTAGTTTATTTCAGGGGATGGCTGAAAAACTGTTTTTT.